This T cell receptor beta chain was recorded in a study of early T cells in non-severe SARS-CoV-2 infection. The germline V gene has CDR1 SEHNR and CDR2 FQNEAQ (reference sequence). With 5 bases removed from V and 10 bases from J, the gap between germline ends came to 17 bases. This CDR3 is 14 amino acids long. TCRdb reprocessed the 5' RACE reads with MiXCR, giving one entry per CDR3 protein. The sample lists around 70,000 distinct CDR3 sequences; 12% were seen once. This clonotype was recorded many times. This TCR derives from an adult who was a healthcare worker with PCR-confirmed SARS-CoV-2 infection or an uninfected control (not recorded which). The sequenced material came from whole blood. The V call is TRBV7-9, the J call TRBJ1-4; D ambiguous. The CDR3, as DNA: TGTGCCAGCAGCCCCGTTCTGGGAGGAGGAAAACTGTTTTTT. Encoded protein: CASSPVLGGGKLFF.